This T cell receptor beta chain was identified in a study of spatial heterogeneity in lung cancer. About the study: Detection consistently yielded more beta chains than alpha chains. On average, each unique TCR and UMI combination appeared more than ten times in raw reads.

Sample time point: sample taken at primary tumor resection. Without sorting, whole RNA was sequenced from tumor, nontumor lung or frozen PBMC. Trimming left V 5 bases short and J 5 bases short, with 10 bases between. In germline, CDR1 is SGHTA, CDR2 FQGNSA. This CDR3 spans 13 amino acids. A unique molecular identifier was carried by every single TCR cDNA molecule. TCRdb used MiXCR to reprocess the 5' RACE reads, holding one entry per CDR3 protein. The repertoire consists of approximately 38,000 distinct CDR3 sequences, with 5.8% occurring once and the leading ten covering 11%. The chain has TRBV7-2 and TRBJ2-1, with D possibly being TRBD1 or TRBD2 (6 bases each). The clonotype comes from a male donor with early-stage non-small cell lung cancer. This specimen consisted of PBMCs, obtained at surgery. The CDR3 here is CASSLRGDNEQFF. In nucleotides, the CDR3 is TGTGCCAGCAGCCTAAGGGGGGACAATGAGCAGTTCTTC.